This T cell receptor beta chain appears in the sequencing data of a study of T cells in Graves' hyperthyroidism and ophthalmopathy. Note on this clonotype: What it binds is not known.

Study observations and caveats: Most thyroid-expanded clonotypes above 0.001 were also found in blood. Ophthalmopathy, which appeared later, was predicted by the model a median approximately 6 months before onset.

Amplified regions were TCR beta CDR3 sequences from RNA transcripts. Initially, a first-round RT-PCR of the TCR CDR3 employed the HTBI primer set. TCRdb re-analysed the multiplex PCR reads in MiXCR, keeping a single row per CDR3 protein. In the table there are 270,000 or so distinct CDR3 sequences, 25% to 30% of which are singletons. This CDR3 spans 14 amino acids. The junction had 12 bases not matched to a gene; V was cut back by 5 bases and J by 10 bases. The blood sample was taken at first hyperthyroidism diagnosis, before any ophthalmopathy symptoms. The chain combines TRBV12-3 or TRBV12-4 with TRBJ2-3; 7 bases line up with TRBD1. Material for sequencing was blood. This TCR was sampled from a man aged 40-49 years with Graves' hyperthyroidism that later progressed to Graves' ophthalmopathy. Written as DNA, the CDR3 is TGTGCCAGCAGTAGAGGACAGGCTGGGATAGCGCAGTATTTT. Translation gives CASSRGQAGIAQYF.